A single T cell receptor (beta chain) is shown here with its context. This specimen belongs to a study of blood T cell repertoires in COVID-19. On the study more broadly: The United States, Italy and Spain were the sources of the acute and convalescent COVID-19 samples.

As handled by the study authors: Estimates of nucleated cell counts were drawn from the amplification of reference gene primers. The protocol was immunoSEQ multiplex PCR, while the TCRdb copy is restricted to in-frame clones and leaves out a portion. V, J and clone size are those of that table, while D and trimming were read from the DNA. The data show 200,000 or so clones, with around nine tenths seen just once and around 0.85% held by the top ten. CDR1 and CDR2 (germline): MDHEN, SYDVKM. CDR3 length: 15 residues. V shed 6 bases and J shed 9 bases, with 24 bases lying between them. The Seattle patients joined while their infection was active and were tracked longitudinally afterward.

The V and J genes are TRBV28 and TRBJ2-7; TRBD2 might be the D (5 bases). The sample taken for sequencing was peripheral blood. This clonotype was sampled from a man aged 55-75 years with COVID-19, enrolled during active disease. The CDR3 DNA follows: TGTGCCAGCAGGGTTGGGCAGAGGACTGTCAAGGGGCAGTACTTC. This sequence encodes CASRVGQRTVKGQYF.